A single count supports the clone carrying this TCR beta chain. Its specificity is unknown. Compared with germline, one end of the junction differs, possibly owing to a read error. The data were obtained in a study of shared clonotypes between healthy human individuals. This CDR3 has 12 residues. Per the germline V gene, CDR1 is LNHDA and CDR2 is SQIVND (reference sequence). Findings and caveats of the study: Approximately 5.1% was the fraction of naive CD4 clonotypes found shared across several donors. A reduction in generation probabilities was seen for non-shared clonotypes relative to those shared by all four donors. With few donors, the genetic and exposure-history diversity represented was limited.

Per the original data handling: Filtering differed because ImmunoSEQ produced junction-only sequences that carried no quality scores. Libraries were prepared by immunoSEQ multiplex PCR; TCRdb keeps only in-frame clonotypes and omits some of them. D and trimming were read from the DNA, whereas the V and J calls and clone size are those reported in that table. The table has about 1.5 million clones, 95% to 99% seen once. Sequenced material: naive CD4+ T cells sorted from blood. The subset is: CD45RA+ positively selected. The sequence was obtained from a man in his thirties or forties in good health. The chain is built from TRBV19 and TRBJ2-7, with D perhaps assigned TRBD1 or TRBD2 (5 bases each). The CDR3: CASSILDGTQVF. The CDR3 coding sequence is TGTGCCAGTAGTATATTAGACGGGACCCAGGTCTTC.